This T cell receptor (beta chain) was recorded in a study of blood T cell repertoires in COVID-19. The overall study: Acute and convalescent COVID-19 samples came from the United States, Italy and Spain. PBMCs, B-cell-depleted T cells, or T cells were the source of the cDNA or gDNA that made up the material.

Original processing methods: Quantification of nucleated cells was approximated via reference gene primer amplification. Some clones are missing from TCRdb's copy, which holds only in-frame ones; the method was immunoSEQ multiplex PCR. Clone size and V and J calls were adopted from that table, with D and trimming inferred from the DNA. The top ten hold 13% of the sample, which has 200,000 to 250,000 clones, 75% to 85% seen once. Trimming stripped 5 bases from V and 2 bases from J, with 16 bases between. Germline loops: CDR1 MDHEN, CDR2 SYDVKM. This CDR3 is 15 amino acids long. The source of this sequence is a human donor in a cohort sampled during active COVID-19. The sequencing sample was made of peripheral blood. This chain joins TRBV28 and TRBJ2-7, with TRBD2 as a possible D gene (6 bases). CDR3 amino acids: CASSQSLAPTYEQYF. The CDR3 bases are TGTGCCAGCAGTCAATCTCTAGCGCCGACCTACGAGCAGTACTTC.